This T cell receptor beta chain was sequenced for a study of blood T cell repertoires in COVID-19. Study details: T cells, B-cell-depleted T cells, or PBMCs supplied cDNA or gDNA.

This CDR3 comprises 17 residues. V shed 5 bases and J 4 bases; nucleotides not matched to a gene: 9. Per germline, CDR1 LNHDA and CDR2 SQIVND (reference sequence). Seattle participants joined during active infection and were tracked over time. Per the original data handling: Estimated nucleated cell counts came from reference gene primer amplification. Generated by immunoSEQ multiplex PCR, the TCRdb table keeps only in-frame clones and is missing some. Clone size and the V and J calls come from that table; the DNA yielded D and trimming. The repertoire holds about 210,000 clones, with approximately 85% as singletons.

The rearrangement uses TRBV19 and TRBJ2-7, with TRBD2 identical over 15 bases. What was sequenced was peripheral blood. This clonotype was obtained from a man in his fifties with COVID-19, enrolled during active disease. The CDR3 reads CASSALPGLAGGYEQYF. The CDR3 DNA is TGTGCCAGTAGTGCCCTACCGGGACTAGCGGGGGGTTACGAGCAGTACTTC.